These 20 T cell receptor beta chains share one sample of origin, sequenced in a study of T-cell memory formation after mild COVID-19 (dated by TCRdb to the early 2020s). The library relied on 5' RACE. These reads were obtained on an Illumina NovaSeq 6000. The raw public reads went through TCRdb reprocessing: fastp at Q25, MiXCR clone calling, in-frame beta chains kept. Duplicate CDR3 protein sequences are folded into a single record with the most common DNA and genes. The sample records 410,000 or so distinct CDR3 sequences, 20% to 30% of which are singletons. Roughly 13% of the sample is in the top ten clones. The sample consisted of PBMCs or a T cell subset sorted from them (not recorded which). The receptors originated from an adult woman who had mild COVID-19 (a few samples of this study predate the infection). The sample titles of this study are shuffled in the database, so cell type and time point are left out; the donor was told from shared clones.

This clonotype was found a few times. Written as DNA, the CDR3 is TGTGCCAGCAGCGCGGACAGGGGTGGGGATCAGTTCTTC. Translation gives CASSADRGGDQFF. The chain employs TRBV5-4 and TRBJ2-1; 9 bases match TRBD1. The CDR3 consists of 13 residues. Germline values: CDR1 SGHNT, CDR2 YYREEE (reference sequence). With 4 bases clipped from V and 13 bases from J, the junction kept 9 bases outside the gene matches.

CDR3 amino acids: CSASRSSNTGELFF. DNA of the CDR3: TGCAGTGCTAGCAGGAGTTCGAACACCGGGGAGCTGTTTTTT. This sequence joins TRBV20-1 and TRBJ2-2; D is ambiguous. CDR3 size: 14 residues. CDR1 and CDR2 from the germline V gene are DFQATT and SNEGSKA (reference sequence). Trimming shortened V by 3 bases and J by 0 bases, and 8 bases separated the two germline ends.

V gene TRBV10-1 combines with J gene TRBJ1-1, with 10 bases identical to TRBD1. The ends lost 10 bases at V and 5 bases at J; junction bases unmatched: 4. The CDR3 extends over 12 amino acids. Germline lookup yields CDR1 WNHNN and CDR2 SYGVQD (reference sequence). This CDR3 is CAIGQGGTEAFF. DNA of the CDR3: TGCGCCATCGGACAGGGGGGAACTGAAGCTTTCTTT.

V usage is TRBV12-3 or TRBV12-4 and J usage is TRBJ2-2; D might be TRBD2 (6 bases). V lost 2 bases and J lost 0, with 13 bases in between. This CDR3 has 17 residues. CDR3 bases: TGTGCCAGCAGTTTAATGAGAATAGCGGCGAACACCGGGGAGCTGTTTTTT. Protein sequence: CASSLMRIAANTGELFF.

This clonotype showed up just a few times. This chain uses TRBV12-3 or TRBV12-4 with TRBJ2-3; D may be TRBD2 (6 bases). The CDR3 contains 14 residues. V was shortened by 8 bases and J by 3 bases, with 15 bases between the two germline ends. CDR3 region: CASAFGGVTDTQYF. The CDR3 nucleotides read TGTGCCAGCGCTTTTGGCGGGGTGACAGATACGCAGTATTTT.

This clonotype has more than one count but fewer than ten. The chain recombines TRBV19 with TRBJ1-2; tentative D call: TRBD1 (6 bases). The CDR3 length is 15 residues. V lost 3 bases and J 3 bases, leaving 14 bases between the germline ends. CDR1 and CDR2 (germline): LNHDA, SQIVND (reference sequence). The chain's CDR3 is CASSMDRGSDYGYTF. CDR3 bases: TGTGCCAGTAGTATGGATAGGGGGAGCGACTATGGCTACACCTTC.

This clonotype was seen only a few times. The V gene is TRBV18, the J gene TRBJ2-1; D may be TRBD2 (5 bases). V was trimmed by 4 bases and J by 9 bases, leaving 13 bases between them. The germline gives CDR1 KGHSH, CDR2 LQKENI. CDR3 size: 13 residues. In DNA form, the CDR3 reads TGTGCCAGCTCACTTCTAGGTGGGAGTGAGCAGTTCTTC. This encodes CASSLLGGSEQFF. Full variable domain (rest looked up from reference TRBV18 and TRBJ2-1): NAGVMQNPRHLVRRRGQEARLRCSPMKGHSHVYWYRQLPEEGLKFMVYLQKENIIDESGMPKERFSAEFPKEGPSILRIQQVVRGDSAAYFCASSLLGGSEQFFGPGTRLTVL.

This clonotype was seen only a few times. Compared with germline, one end of the junction differs, possibly owing to a read error. The V and J genes are TRBV20-1 and TRBJ2-3; 10 bases match TRBD2. Per the germline V gene, CDR1 is DFQATT and CDR2 is SNEGSKA (reference sequence). The CDR3 is 18 residues long. CDR3 loop: CSARAGTSVSTSTDTQYF. For the CDR3, the DNA is TGCAGTGCCAGAGCCGGGACTAGCGTATCGACTAGCACAGATACGCAGTATTTT.

This clonotype occurred a few times. CDR3 in DNA: TGTGCCAGCAGTCGCAACCGGGACAGGGCTCAGCCCCAGCATTTT. Residues: CASSRNRDRAQPQHF. The V call is TRBV6-5, the J call TRBJ1-5; 9 bases match TRBD1. V was clipped by 5 bases and J by 6 bases; unmatched bases: 8. From germline, CDR1 is MNHEY and CDR2 SVGAGI. The CDR3 extends over 15 amino acids.

This clonotype was detected a few times. The CDR3 nucleotides read TGTGCCAGCAGCCCTTTGGGACTAGCCGGTGAGACCCAGTACTTC. Encoded protein: CASSPLGLAGETQYF. J is TRBJ2-5 and V is TRBV3-1, with TRBD2 matching 9 bases. Per the germline V gene, CDR1 is LGHDT and CDR2 is YNNKEL (reference sequence). V dropped 4 bases and J dropped 5; count of bases not matched to a gene: 8. The CDR3 contains 15 residues.

This clonotype has a count of ten or more. The chain has TRBV5-1 and TRBJ2-3; no definite D call. This CDR3 region has 12 residues. Trimming left V 5 bases short and J 1 base short, with 5 bases between. Germline V gene lookup returns CDR1 SGHRS and CDR2 YFSETQ. CDR3: CASSIGTDTQYF. CDR3 nucleotide sequence: TGCGCCAGCAGTATAGGCACAGATACGCAGTATTTT.

This clonotype was seen more than once but under ten times. V is TRBV7-2 and J is TRBJ2-1; D might be TRBD2 (6 bases). Trimming cost V 7 bases and J 4 bases, with 17 bases left between them. The CDR3 length is 15 residues. Germline V gives CDR1 SGHTA, CDR2 FQGNSA. CDR3 loop: CASTPRASAYNEQFF. Written as DNA, the CDR3 is TGTGCCAGCACCCCTCGGGCTAGCGCGTACAATGAGCAGTTCTTC. Full variable domain (rest looked up from reference TRBV7-2 and TRBJ2-1): GAGVSQSPSNKVTEKGKDVELRCDPISGHTALYWYRQSLGQGLEFLIYFQGNSAPDKSGLPSDRFSAERTGGSVSTLTIQRTQQEDSAVYLCASTPRASAYNEQFFGPGTRLTVL.

This chain joins TRBV20-1 and TRBJ2-1; 9 nucleotides line up with TRBD2. The germline CDR1 and CDR2 sequences are DFQATT and SNEGSKA (reference sequence). The V segment lost 3 bases and the J segment 3 bases; nucleotides outside the gene matches: 12. The CDR3 is 17 residues long. CDR3 in amino acids: CSASPLPGTSSYNEQFF. The CDR3 DNA is TGCAGTGCTAGTCCTCTTCCCGGGACTAGCAGCTACAATGAGCAGTTCTTC.

The rearrangement uses TRBV20-1 and TRBJ2-6; D call uncertain. This CDR3 spans 13 amino acids. CDR1 and CDR2 from the germline V gene are DFQATT and SNEGSKA (reference sequence). The V and J ends lost 5 bases and 2 bases respectively, with 7 bases between them. CDR3 region: CSAGHPGANVLTF. The CDR3 region has the DNA TGCAGTGCTGGCCACCCTGGGGCCAACGTCCTGACTTTC.

The genes are TRBV4-1 and TRBJ2-7; D is uncertain. Between the trimmed V and J ends, which lost 4 bases and 3 bases, there was a span of 13 bases. The CDR3 consists of 14 residues. The V gene's germline CDR1 is MGHRA and CDR2 YSYEKL. The CDR3 sequence: CASSPTTRNYEQYF. CDR3 nucleotides: TGCGCCAGCAGCCCTACCACACGGAACTACGAGCAGTACTTC.

The chain uses TRBV7-9 and TRBJ1-2, with 8 bases matching TRBD1. Unmatched junction bases numbered 11, after V lost 2 bases and J lost 0 bases. The germline V gene encodes CDR1 SEHNR and CDR2 FQNEAQ (reference sequence). There are 18 residues in the CDR3. DNA of the CDR3: TGTGCCAGCAGCTTACCTACCGGGACAGGTTTCGCTAACTATGGCTACACCTTC. It encodes CASSLPTGTGFANYGYTF.

This clonotype occurred a few times. The CDR3 nucleotides read TGTGCCAGCAGTTCCTCCGGGGAGACCCAGTACTTC. Protein product: CASSSSGETQYF. This chain uses TRBV12-3 or TRBV12-4 with TRBJ2-5; D is unclear. V was clipped by 4 bases and J by 5 bases, with 8 bases between them. This CDR3 is built from 12 residues.

The chain is built from TRBV10-3 and TRBJ1-4; D is unresolved. V was cut by 2 bases and J by 8 bases, with 15 bases left in between. This CDR3 is built from 15 residues. CDR1 and CDR2 from the germline V gene are ENHRY and SYGVKD. Here the CDR3 DNA reads TGTGCCATCAGTGAGGATGTTGCGGCAGGCGAAAAACTGTTTTTT. It is translated as CAISEDVAAGEKLFF.

J is TRBJ2-7 and V is TRBV4-1; 15 bases are shared with TRBD2. J lost 1 base, V lost 4 bases, and 5 bases had no gene match. From germline, CDR1 is MGHRA and CDR2 YSYEKL. The CDR3 is made up of 17 amino acids. CDR3 protein: CASSLRTSGRGSYEQYF. CDR3 DNA: TGCGCCAGCAGCCTCAGGACTAGCGGGAGGGGATCCTACGAGCAGTACTTC.

At least ten counts were recorded for this clonotype. The rearrangement uses TRBV5-1 and TRBJ2-1, with 11 nucleotides matching TRBD2. With 8 bases clipped from V and 0 bases from J, the junction kept 4 bases outside the gene matches. The CDR3 has 15 amino acids. Germline V gene data show CDR1 as SGHRS and CDR2 as YFSETQ. The CDR3 sequence: CASYSGGDSYNEQFF. The DNA of the CDR3 is TGCGCCAGTTATAGCGGGGGGGACTCCTACAATGAGCAGTTCTTC.